The 23 T cell receptor beta chains given below trace back to one sample, sequenced in a study of blood T cell repertoires in COVID-19. Generated by immunoSEQ multiplex PCR, the TCRdb table keeps only in-frame clones and is missing some. The profile shows around 190,000 clones, 82% of them singletons. The source material was peripheral blood. These receptors were collected from a woman aged 55-69 years with COVID-19, enrolled during active disease.

CDR3 loop: CATQGPSEKLFF. Here the CDR3 DNA reads TGTGCCACTCAGGGGCCTAGTGAAAAACTGTTTTTT. The chain recombines TRBV28 with TRBJ1-4, with D perhaps matching TRBD1 (6 bases). Between the trimmed V and J ends, which lost 10 bases and 7 bases, there was a span of 13 bases. Germline V CDR1 and CDR2: MDHEN, SYDVKM. This CDR3 contains 12 residues.

This rearrangement joins TRBV5-1 to TRBJ2-5; 7 bases are a match to TRBD2. The germline gives CDR1 SGHRS, CDR2 YFSETQ. Trimming cost V 1 base and J 0 bases; bases outside gene matches: 3. The CDR3 length is 15 residues. This CDR3 reads CASSLSSGHQETQYF. CDR3 nucleotide sequence: TGCGCCAGCAGCTTGTCTAGCGGACACCAAGAGACCCAGTACTTC.

CDR3 sequence reads: CASSFGGSNEKLFF. The CDR3 DNA is TGTGCCAGCAGCTTCGGTGGGAGCAATGAAAAACTGTTTTTT. The chain is built from TRBV7-2 and TRBJ1-4; no clear D gene. V was cut by 3 bases and J by 5 bases, with 10 bases left in between. The CDR3 covers 14 residues. Germline V CDR1 and CDR2: SGHTA, FQGNSA.

The V and J genes are TRBV28 and TRBJ2-7, with TRBD1 matching over 7 bases. Germline-derived CDR1 and CDR2 are MDHEN and SYDVKM. The CDR3 has 12 residues. V lost 5 bases, J lost 5 bases, and 3 bases stayed unmatched. This CDR3 reads CASSQQGNEQYV. CDR3 in DNA: TGTGCCAGCAGTCAACAGGGGAACGAGCAGTACGTC.

The chain carries TRBV7-2 and TRBJ2-7; 9 bases agree with TRBD2. This CDR3 region has 18 residues. From germline, CDR1 is SGHTA and CDR2 FQGNSA. The trim removed 0 bases at V and 4 bases at J, leaving 13 bases unmatched. CDR3 protein: CASSLAGLRSGSLYEQYF. The CDR3 DNA reads TGTGCCAGCAGCTTAGCGGGCCTTCGTAGCGGGAGTTTATACGAGCAGTACTTC. The full variable domain, with the rest looked up from reference TRBV7-2 and TRBJ2-7, is GAGVSQSPSNKVTEKGKDVELRCDPISGHTALYWYRQSLGQGLEFLIYFQGNSAPDKSGLPSDRFSAERTGGSVSTLTIQRTQQEDSAVYLCASSLAGLRSGSLYEQYFGPGTRLTVT.

Regarding this clone: The sample contains more than one DNA sequence encoding this CDR3. V is TRBV3-1 (or the pseudogene TRBV3-2) and J is TRBJ1-1, with 9 positions matching TRBD1. Germline V gene lookup returns CDR1 LGHDT and CDR2 YNNKEL (reference sequence). The CDR3 runs to 14 residues. The V gene end was trimmed by 6 bases and the J gene end by 1 base; junction bases not matched to a gene: 3. The CDR3 sequence is CASRRDRANTEAFF. CDR3 sequence (DNA): TGTGCCAGCAGGCGGGACAGGGCGAACACTGAAGCTTTCTTT.

The V call is TRBV7-9, the J call TRBJ2-2; TRBD2 aligns across 10 bases. The germline CDR1 and CDR2 sequences are SEHNR and FQNEAQ (reference sequence). J gave up 2 bases and V 5 bases, and 2 bases lay outside the gene matches. The CDR3 runs 15 residues. DNA for the CDR3: TGTGCCAGCAGCCGGACTAGCGGAAACACCGGGGAGCTGTTTTTT. Translated, it gives CASSRTSGNTGELFF.

The chain employs TRBV25-1 and TRBJ2-1, with 9 bases aligning to TRBD2. J gave up 7 bases and V 2 bases, and 6 bases lay outside the gene matches. CDR3 length: 15 residues. Germline CDR1 reads MGHDK; CDR2 reads SYGVNS. The CDR3 is CASSEGRLAGNEQFF. CDR3 sequence (DNA): TGTGCCAGCAGTGAAGGAAGGCTAGCGGGGAATGAGCAGTTCTTC.

This chain links TRBV28 with TRBJ1-6, with D uncertain. This CDR3 contains 17 residues. CDR1 MDHEN and CDR2 SYDVKM come from the germline V gene. The germline V and J ends were trimmed by 3 bases and 0 bases, with 12 bases remaining between them. The CDR3 here is CASSFGGLSSYNSPLHF. CDR3 bases: TGTGCCAGCAGTTTTGGCGGATTAAGCTCCTATAATTCACCCCTCCACTTT.

The J gene is TRBJ1-1, the V gene TRBV25-1; D might be TRBD1 (5 bases). CDR3 size: 16 residues. Trimming shortened V by 1 base and J by 4 bases, and 16 bases separated the two germline ends. The germline V gene encodes CDR1 MGHDK and CDR2 SYGVNS. In nucleotides, the CDR3 is TGTGCCAGCAGTGAATCGGGGTGGAGGGGAGGCACTGAAGCTTTCTTT. Amino acids: CASSESGWRGGTEAFF.

V is TRBV7-9 and J is TRBJ2-3; D ambiguous. Germline CDR1 SEHNR, CDR2 FQNEAQ (reference sequence). The CDR3 totals 16 residues. V lost 4 bases to trimming and J lost 0 bases, with 14 bases between them. The CDR3 reads CASSSGPSDSTDTQYF. The DNA of the CDR3 is TGTGCCAGCAGCTCGGGTCCCTCCGATAGCACAGATACGCAGTATTTT.

The chain has TRBV7-8 and TRBJ2-2; tentatively, D is TRBD1 (6 bases). This CDR3 is 16 amino acids long. V lost 2 bases, J lost 1 base, and 11 bases lay in between. Per the germline V gene, CDR1 is SGHVS and CDR2 is FQNEAQ. For the CDR3, the DNA is TGTGCCAGCAGCTTAAGTGGGGGCGGGAACACCGGGGAGCTGTTTTTT. Translation: CASSLSGGGNTGELFF.

In its sample, this clone was seen once. J is TRBJ1-2 and V is TRBV5-1; 10 nucleotides line up with TRBD1. This CDR3 comprises 15 residues. Germline trimming cut 4 bases from V and 2 bases from J; bases unmatched to any gene: 5. Germline CDR1 reads SGHRS; CDR2 reads YFSETQ. CDR3 DNA: TGCGCCAGCAGCGACGGGACAGGGGAGAACTATGGCTACACCTTC. Amino acids: CASSDGTGENYGYTF.

The chain recombines TRBV7-2 with TRBJ2-1; D perhaps matches TRBD2 (5 bases). This CDR3 region has 15 residues. Germline V gene data show CDR1 as SGHTA and CDR2 as FQGNSA. With 5 bases removed from V and 9 bases from J, the gap between germline ends came to 20 bases. The chain's CDR3 is CASSTLAFHEGEQFF. CDR3 nucleotides: TGTGCCAGCAGCACCCTAGCTTTCCACGAGGGTGAGCAGTTCTTC.

This clone was picked up many times. The chain links TRBV5-1 to TRBJ1-1, with D perhaps TRBD1 (5 bases). The V gene lost 0 bases and the J gene lost 8 bases, with 14 bases spanning the gap. Germline lookup yields CDR1 SGHRS and CDR2 YFSETQ. The CDR3 runs 14 residues. The CDR3 reads CASSLEEPPGEAFF. CDR3 coding DNA: TGCGCCAGCAGCTTGGAGGAGCCTCCAGGGGAAGCTTTCTTT. Combining the CDR3 with reference TRBV5-1 and TRBJ1-1 gives the whole variable domain KAGVTQTPRYLIKTRGQQVTLSCSPISGHRSVSWYQQTPGQGLQFLFEYFSETQRNKGNFPGRFSGRQFSNSRSEMNVSTLELGDSALYLCASSLEEPPGEAFFGQGTRLTVV.

The rearrangement uses TRBV7-9 and TRBJ2-5, with TRBD1 identical over 9 bases. The V gene's germline CDR1 is SEHNR and CDR2 FQNEAQ (reference sequence). The trim removed 5 bases at V and 2 bases at J, leaving 12 bases unmatched. The CDR3 covers 17 residues. The CDR3 DNA follows: TGTGCCAGCAGCCTCAAACCAGAGACAGGGGGACAAGAGACCCAGTACTTC. Encoded protein: CASSLKPETGGQETQYF.

The V and J genes are TRBV13 and TRBJ2-7, with 8 bases aligning to TRBD1. Losses at the gene ends were 0 bases for V and 4 bases for J; bases not matched to a gene: 8. CDR1 and CDR2 (germline): PRHDT, FYEKMQ (reference sequence). This CDR3 is built from 16 residues. For the CDR3, the DNA is TGTGCCAGCAGCTTAGGTGGCGGCAGGGGGCAATACGAGCAGTACTTC. Protein product: CASSLGGGRGQYEQYF.

The chain couples TRBV19 to TRBJ1-6, with 10 positions matching TRBD1. Germline V gene lookup returns CDR1 LNHDA and CDR2 SQIVND (reference sequence). This CDR3 region has 14 residues. J gave up 8 bases and V 3 bases, and 1 base lay outside the gene matches. The CDR3 spells CASSMTGGDSPLHF. In DNA, the CDR3 is TGTGCCAGTAGTATGACAGGGGGCGATTCACCCCTCCACTTT.

The V and J genes are TRBV2 and TRBJ1-4; TRBD1 agrees at 7 bases. Germline-derived CDR1 and CDR2 are SNHLY and FYNNEI. Trimming cost V 7 bases and J 8 bases; bases outside gene matches: 13. CDR3 length equals 15 residues. CDR3 sequence reads: CASNRDPQGEEKLFF. DNA for the CDR3: TGTGCCAGCAACCGGGACCCGCAGGGGGAAGAAAAACTGTTTTTT.

V and J are TRBV24-1 and TRBJ2-3; 10 positions agree with TRBD2. The CDR3 is 16 residues long. Per the germline V gene, CDR1 is KGHDR and CDR2 is SFDVKD. V was pared by 0 bases and J by 2 bases, with 1 base of the junction left unmatched. CDR3 nucleotide sequence: TGTGCCACCAGTGATTTGAGCGGGAGGGCCACAGATACGCAGTATTTT. As protein: CATSDLSGRATDTQYF.

This clone appeared once. Written as DNA, the CDR3 is TGTGCCAGCAGCCCGTCCAGCGGGAGGCGGGAAGATACGCAGTATTTT. Its translation: CASSPSSGRREDTQYF. The rearrangement links TRBV3-1 (or the pseudogene TRBV3-2) to TRBJ2-3; TRBD2 matches 9 bases. The germline V gene encodes CDR1 LGHDT and CDR2 YNNKEL (reference sequence). There are 16 residues in the CDR3. V gave up 4 bases and J gave up 5 bases; unmatched junction bases: 10.

The V gene is TRBV7-9, the J gene TRBJ2-1; D possibly corresponds to TRBD2 (5 bases). The CDR3 runs 14 residues. V was trimmed by 4 bases and J by 7 bases, leaving 14 bases between them. Germline V gene data show CDR1 as SEHNR and CDR2 as FQNEAQ (reference sequence). The CDR3 coding sequence is TGTGCCAGCAGCTCGTCCCCCGGGGAAAATGAGCAGTTCTTC. Protein sequence: CASSSSPGENEQFF.

The V and J genes are TRBV9 and TRBJ2-2; D is unclear. Per germline, CDR1 SGDLS and CDR2 YYNGEE. V was cut by 0 bases and J by 6 bases, with 6 bases left in between. The CDR3 covers 13 residues. CDR3 sequence: CASSVGGPGELFF. Here the CDR3 DNA reads TGTGCCAGCAGCGTAGGAGGCCCCGGGGAGCTGTTTTTT. Full variable domain (remainder filled in from reference TRBV9 and TRBJ2-2): DSGVTQTPKHLITATGQRVTLRCSPRSGDLSVYWYQQSLDQGLQFLIQYYNGEERAKGNILERFSAQQFPDLHSELNLSSLELGDSALYFCASSVGGPGELFFGEGSRLTVL.